This TCR beta chain was recorded in a study of OX40 agonist ivuxolimab in advanced cancers. About the research overall: Dose-escalation cases comprised hepatocellular carcinoma, melanoma, renal cell or head and neck cancer. Participants could have had prior anti-PD-1, anti-PD-L1 or anti-CTLA-4 therapy, and more than 35% had some. The study's findings and limits: Near-lowest levels of clonal expansion characterized partial responders at 0.1-3.0 mg/kg. The specificity for antigen of the expanded peripheral T cells was not determined.

The CDR3 consists of 12 residues. V lost 2 bases to trimming and J lost 6 bases, with 7 bases between them. Germline V gene sequence: CDR1 MNHNY, CDR2 SVGAGI (reference sequence). The table came from immunoSEQ multiplex PCR; TCRdb's copy has only in-frame clones and leaves some out. The profile shows about 88,000 clones, more than 80% of them singletons. Details on this clone: Its antigen is not known.

This TCR derives from an adult with an advanced solid tumor such as melanoma, head and neck, liver or kidney cancer. The chain carries TRBV6-6 and TRBJ1-1; the D is unclear. The sample here was CD4+ or CD8+ T cells sorted from blood, taken in a trial of the OX40 agonist ivuxolimab. The CDR3 nucleotides are TGTGCCAGCAGTTACGGGAGTGCTGAAGCTTTCTTT. Residues: CASSYGSAEAFF.